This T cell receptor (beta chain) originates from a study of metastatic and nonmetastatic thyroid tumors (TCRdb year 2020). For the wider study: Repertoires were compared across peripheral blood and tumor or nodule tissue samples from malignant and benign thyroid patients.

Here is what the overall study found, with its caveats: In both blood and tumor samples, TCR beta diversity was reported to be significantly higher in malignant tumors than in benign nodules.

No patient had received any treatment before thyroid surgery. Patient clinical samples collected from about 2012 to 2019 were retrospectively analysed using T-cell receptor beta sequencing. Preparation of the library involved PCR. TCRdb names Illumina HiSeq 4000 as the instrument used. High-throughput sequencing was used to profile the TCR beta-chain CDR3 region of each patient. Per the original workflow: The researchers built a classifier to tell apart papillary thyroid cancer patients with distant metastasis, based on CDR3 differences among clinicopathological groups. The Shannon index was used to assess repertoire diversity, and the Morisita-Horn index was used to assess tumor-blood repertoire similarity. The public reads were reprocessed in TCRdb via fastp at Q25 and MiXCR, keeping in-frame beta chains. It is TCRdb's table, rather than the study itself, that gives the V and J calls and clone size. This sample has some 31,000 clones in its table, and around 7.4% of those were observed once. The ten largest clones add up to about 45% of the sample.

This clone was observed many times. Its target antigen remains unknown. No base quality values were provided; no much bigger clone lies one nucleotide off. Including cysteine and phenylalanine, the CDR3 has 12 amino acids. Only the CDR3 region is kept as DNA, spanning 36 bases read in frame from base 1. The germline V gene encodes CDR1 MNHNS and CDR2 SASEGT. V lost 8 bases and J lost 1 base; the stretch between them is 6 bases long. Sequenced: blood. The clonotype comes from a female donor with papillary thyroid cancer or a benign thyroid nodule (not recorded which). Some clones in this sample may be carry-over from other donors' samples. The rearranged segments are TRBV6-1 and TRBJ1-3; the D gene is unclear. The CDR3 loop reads CASGGSGNTIYF. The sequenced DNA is TGTGCCAGCGGAGGGTCTGGAAACACCATATATTTT.